Listed below are T cell receptor beta chains from one sample, sequenced in a study of shared clonotypes between healthy human individuals. Generated by immunoSEQ multiplex PCR, the TCRdb table keeps only in-frame clones and is missing some. The table has about 2.2 million clones, around 93% seen once. The sequenced material came from naive CD8+ T cells from PBMCs. The receptors come from a man aged 18 to 30 in good health. Some clones in this sample may be carry-over from other donors' samples. Each CDR3 is given with its conserved first and last residue. The listing skips clone size in some rows; elsewhere it reads once, few, many or a size class.

v_gene: TRBV28; abundance: NA; CDR3aa: CASSFSGTYEQYF
v_gene: TRBV7-2; abundance: NA; CDR3aa: CASSLARKGANEKLFF
v_gene: TRBV28; abundance: NA; CDR3aa: CASSLSVGTDLLGNQPQHF
v_gene: TRBV29-1; abundance: NA; CDR3aa: CSVLAYEQYF
v_gene: TRBV7-3; abundance: NA; CDR3aa: CASSLETGTRVYNEQFF
v_gene: TRBV28; abundance: NA; CDR3aa: CASTRGTGRHQPQHF
v_gene: TRBV5-5; abundance: NA; CDR3aa: CASTSGTGGADEQYF
v_gene: TRBV27; abundance: NA; CDR3aa: CASSLSGHINEKLFF
v_gene: TRBV14; abundance: NA; CDR3aa: CASSQAYHSGSGRDYNEQFF
v_gene: TRBV4-3; abundance: NA; CDR3aa: CASSLGLNREMNTEAFF
v_gene: TRBV4-1; abundance: NA; CDR3aa: CASSPGPSNQPQHF
v_gene: TRBV5-4; abundance: NA; CDR3aa: CASSYDRVGNYGYTF
v_gene: TRBV4-3; abundance: few; CDR3aa: CASSQDSWTGNQPQHF
v_gene: TRBV27; abundance: NA; CDR3aa: CASSYSGTQYF
v_gene: TRBV28; abundance: NA; CDR3aa: CASSPWTEEKLFF
v_gene: TRBV10-3; abundance: NA; CDR3aa: CAIKYGLAGHPDTQYF
v_gene: TRBV27; abundance: NA; CDR3aa: CASSLSQAGGYYGYTF
v_gene: TRBV19; abundance: NA; CDR3aa: CASSRMGTEETQYF
v_gene: TRBV11-1; abundance: NA; CDR3aa: CASSRWGWPQHF
v_gene: TRBV9; abundance: NA; CDR3aa: CASSAGLAESTDTQYF
v_gene: TRBV10-2; abundance: NA; CDR3aa: CASSDHDQPQHF
v_gene: TRBV12-5; abundance: NA; CDR3aa: CASAVNPPFGELFF
v_gene: TRBV5-6; abundance: NA; CDR3aa: CASTDIIQGANTGELFF
v_gene: TRBV11-2; abundance: NA; CDR3aa: CASSLNSETQYF
v_gene: TRBV2; abundance: NA; CDR3aa: CASNGAGNEKLFF
v_gene: TRBV14; abundance: NA; CDR3aa: CASSRAGESGYEQYF
v_gene: TRBV29-1; abundance: NA; CDR3aa: CSVEDPGQGYEQYF
v_gene: TRBV27; abundance: NA; CDR3aa: CASSPGLLDEQYF
v_gene: TRBV5-4; abundance: NA; CDR3aa: CASRSQGGSAYEQYF
v_gene: TRBV29-1; abundance: once; CDR3aa: CSVEGDSASGLYNEQFF
v_gene: TRBV28; abundance: once; CDR3aa: CASDLWGNNYESYTF
v_gene: TRBV7-7; abundance: NA; CDR3aa: CASSLERYTGELFF
v_gene: TRBV6-1; abundance: NA; CDR3aa: CASSESPLAGGYTF
v_gene: TRBV28; abundance: NA; CDR3aa: CASSLLLKAQETQYF
v_gene: TRBV7-2; abundance: NA; CDR3aa: CASSFYADQETQYF
v_gene: TRBV18; abundance: NA; CDR3aa: CASSPRPGDEQFF
v_gene: TRBV28; abundance: NA; CDR3aa: CASSLGFSDYGYTF
v_gene: TRBV14; abundance: NA; CDR3aa: CASSPQGAGRAEAFF
v_gene: TRBV10-3; abundance: NA; CDR3aa: CAISEERPNYGYTF
v_gene: TRBV19; abundance: NA; CDR3aa: CASSPTSGRLYNEQFF
v_gene: TRBV27; abundance: once; CDR3aa: CASSLRGLAGVIGELFF
v_gene: TRBV29-1; abundance: NA; CDR3aa: CSVPGQLTTNEQFF
v_gene: TRBV7-9; abundance: NA; CDR3aa: CASRTAGGRERNNEQFF
v_gene: TRBV5-5; abundance: NA; CDR3aa: CASSPGTYEQYF
v_gene: TRBV29-1; abundance: once; CDR3aa: CSVQPGTGDGYTF
v_gene: TRBV11-2; abundance: NA; CDR3aa: CASSFLAAVSYEQYF
v_gene: TRBV5-1; abundance: few; CDR3aa: CASSPGLKRVTGELFF
v_gene: TRBV7-4; abundance: NA; CDR3aa: CASSLVPRDYDQETQYF
v_gene: TRBV7-6; abundance: NA; CDR3aa: CASSLEWGLANEQFF
v_gene: TRBV28; abundance: NA; CDR3aa: CASSFSTSGEGHEQFF
v_gene: TRBV5-6; abundance: NA; CDR3aa: CASSWGTGGPSGNTIYF
v_gene: TRBV7-9; abundance: NA; CDR3aa: CASSTRDSLNTEAFF
v_gene: TRBV27; abundance: NA; CDR3aa: CASSLVAGQIPDTQYF
v_gene: TRBV5-4; abundance: NA; CDR3aa: CASSLGTSGSIYEQYF
v_gene: TRBV28; abundance: NA; CDR3aa: CASRPPGQGALSSGYTF
v_gene: TRBV28; abundance: NA; CDR3aa: CASSLTLSGELFF
v_gene: TRBV9; abundance: NA; CDR3aa: CASSAQLRTGETEAFF
v_gene: TRBV28; abundance: NA; CDR3aa: CASSFSLTNEKLFF
v_gene: TRBV10-1; abundance: NA; CDR3aa: CASTPAQSSYNEQFF
v_gene: TRBV6-6; abundance: NA; CDR3aa: CASTGLRRYEQYF